Below are 13 T cell receptor beta chains sequenced from a single sample in a study of T cell responses to AZD1222 COVID-19 vaccine. Libraries were prepared by immunoSEQ multiplex PCR; TCRdb keeps only in-frame clonotypes and omits some of them. The profile shows roughly 89,000 clones, around 89% of them singletons. The specimen was peripheral blood, collected on day 0 of MenACWY control vaccination. The source is an adult in good health.

The chain has TRBV29-1 and TRBJ2-3, with a possible D match to TRBD2 (6 bases). The CDR3 extends over 15 amino acids. The germline V and J ends were trimmed by 1 base and 1 base, with 12 bases remaining between them. CDR1 is SQVTM and CDR2 is ANQGSEA in the germline V gene. CDR3 in amino acids: CSVEGGDRGTDTQYF. In DNA form, the CDR3 reads TGCAGCGTTGAAGGCGGGGATCGGGGCACAGATACGCAGTATTTT.

The V call is TRBV12-5, the J call TRBJ2-3, with 9 bases matching TRBD2. Trimming took 5 bases from V and 0 from J; bases not matched to a gene: 3. CDR1 is LGHNT, CDR2 FRNRAP, per germline. This CDR3 is built from 15 residues. The CDR3 is CASGPGTSSTDTQYF. Here the CDR3 DNA reads TGTGCTAGTGGTCCCGGGACTAGCAGCACAGATACGCAGTATTTT.

The rearrangement uses TRBV7-9 and TRBJ1-2; D is possibly TRBD1 (5 bases). CDR1 SEHNR and CDR2 FQNEAQ come from the germline V gene (reference sequence). The CDR3 sequence is 14 residues long. The germline V and J ends were trimmed by 5 bases and 5 bases, with 15 bases remaining between them. DNA for the CDR3: TGTGCCAGCAGCGGCAAAGGGACCGAGTATGGCTACACCTTC. It yields the protein CASSGKGTEYGYTF.

The J gene is TRBJ2-5, the V gene TRBV5-1; D gene unclear. This CDR3 is 13 amino acids long. Germline V gene sequence: CDR1 SGHRS, CDR2 YFSETQ. V lost 2 bases, J lost 4 bases, and 9 bases lay in between. Written as DNA, the CDR3 is TGCGCCAGCAGCTTTGAGGCAATAGAGACCCAGTACTTC. Translating gives CASSFEAIETQYF.

The chain has TRBV9 and TRBJ1-4, with 8 bases fitting TRBD1. V was clipped by 3 bases and J by 6 bases; unmatched bases: 7. CDR1 and CDR2 from the germline V gene are SGDLS and YYNGEE. The CDR3 runs to 15 residues. CDR3 DNA: TGTGCCAGCAGCGGACCGACAGGGGTGGATGAAAAACTGTTTTTT. Protein sequence: CASSGPTGVDEKLFF.

This clone has a single count. The chain is built from TRBV2 and TRBJ1-2; 9 bases map to TRBD1. Germline values: CDR1 SNHLY, CDR2 FYNNEI. This CDR3 is 15 amino acids long. V lost 0 bases and J lost 7; bases outside the gene matches: 6. DNA of the CDR3: TGTGCCAGCAGTGAAGCGGGGACAGGGATCCCTGGCTACACCTTC. It is translated as CASSEAGTGIPGYTF.

The chain uses TRBV3-1 (or the pseudogene TRBV3-2) and TRBJ2-3; perhaps D is TRBD1 or TRBD2 (6 bases each). Looked up from germline, CDR1 is LGHDT and CDR2 is YNNKEL (reference sequence). The ends were cut back, 7 bases at V and 4 bases at J, with 12 bases in the middle. This CDR3 is 13 amino acids long. The CDR3, as DNA: TGTGCCAGCATGATGGAGGGGGCAGATACGCAGTATTTT. As protein: CASMMEGADTQYF.

In DNA form, the CDR3 reads TGTGCCAGCAGCCCCGGACCGGGAGCAAACTATGGCTACACCTTC. Its translation: CASSPGPGANYGYTF. This chain connects TRBV5-6 to TRBJ1-2; D remains unclear. The CDR3 is 15 residues long. Per germline, CDR1 SGHDT and CDR2 YYEEEE. The V end was cut by 4 bases, the J end by 2 bases, with 15 bases between.

The chain has TRBV19 and TRBJ1-2; the D gene is possibly TRBD1 (5 bases). Trimming cost V 6 bases and J 2 bases, with 16 bases left between them. The CDR3 is 15 residues long. Germline values: CDR1 LNHDA, CDR2 SQIVND (reference sequence). CDR3 in amino acids: CASSIRGTDNYGYTF. The CDR3 DNA is TGTGCCAGTAGCATCAGAGGGACGGACAACTATGGCTACACCTTC.

This chain links TRBV10-2 with TRBJ1-2; unclear D gene. There are 13 residues in the CDR3. The germline gives CDR1 WSHSY, CDR2 SAAADI. The V end lost 4 bases, the J end lost 3 bases, and 9 bases lay between the germline ends. The CDR3 DNA reads TGCGCCAGCAGTGGGACGGACCACTATGGCTACACCTTC. Translation gives CASSGTDHYGYTF.

The chain is built from TRBV25-1 and TRBJ2-1; D might be TRBD1 (6 bases). The CDR3 sequence is 17 residues long. The germline gives CDR1 MGHDK, CDR2 SYGVNS. V lost 1 base, J lost 6 bases, and 19 bases lay in between. The CDR3 is CASSELGTQFLPNEQFF. Written as DNA, the CDR3 is TGTGCCAGCAGTGAATTGGGGACACAATTTCTACCCAATGAGCAGTTCTTC.

The rearrangement joins TRBV29-1 to TRBJ2-7, with TRBD2 as a possible D gene (7 bases). The V gene's germline CDR1 is SQVTM and CDR2 ANQGSEA. The CDR3 is 15 amino acids. V was shortened by 1 base and J by 5 bases, with 18 bases between the two germline ends. CDR3 in amino acids: CSVEAQGGGLDEQYF. The CDR3 coding sequence is TGCAGCGTTGAAGCACAGGGCGGGGGCCTTGACGAGCAGTACTTC.

CDR3 protein: CASSLAEYGYTF. The CDR3 DNA is TGTGCCAGCAGTTTGGCAGAATATGGCTACACCTTC. The V and J genes are TRBV28 and TRBJ1-2; D not certain. V dropped 3 bases and J dropped 5 bases, with 7 bases sitting between them. CDR3 size: 12 residues. Germline CDR1 MDHEN, CDR2 SYDVKM.